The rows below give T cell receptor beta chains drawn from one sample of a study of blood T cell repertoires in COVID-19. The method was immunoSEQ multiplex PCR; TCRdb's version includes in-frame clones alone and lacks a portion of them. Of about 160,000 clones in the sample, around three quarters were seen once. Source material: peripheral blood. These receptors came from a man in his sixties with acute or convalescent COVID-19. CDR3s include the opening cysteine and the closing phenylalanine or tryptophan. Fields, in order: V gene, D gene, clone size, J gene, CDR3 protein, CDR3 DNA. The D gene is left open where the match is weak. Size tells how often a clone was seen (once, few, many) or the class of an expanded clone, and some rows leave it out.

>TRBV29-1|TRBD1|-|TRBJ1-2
CSVEDLWTGAGYTF
TGCAGCGTTGAAGATCTGTGGACAGGGGCTGGCTACACCTTC
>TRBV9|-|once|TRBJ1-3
CASKADSGNTIYF
TGTGCCAGCAAGGCGGACTCTGGAAACACCATATATTTT
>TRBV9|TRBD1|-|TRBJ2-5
CASNPGTGGETQYF
TGTGCCAGCAACCCGGGGACAGGCGGAGAGACCCAGTACTTC
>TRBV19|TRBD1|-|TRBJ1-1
CASSPRQGANTEAFF
TGTGCCAGTAGTCCCAGACAGGGGGCAAACACTGAAGCTTTCTTT
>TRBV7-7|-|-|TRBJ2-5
CASSLPGAKETQYF
TGTGCTAGCAGCTTACCTGGGGCGAAAGAGACCCAGTACTTC
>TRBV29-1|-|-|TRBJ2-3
CSISGEPKSSTDTQYF
TGCAGCATTTCCGGGGAGCCTAAATCGAGCACAGATACGCAGTATTTT
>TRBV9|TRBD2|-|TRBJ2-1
CASSVEVFGGAGNEQFF
TGTGCCAGCAGCGTAGAGGTTTTCGGGGGGGCCGGAAATGAGCAGTTCTTC
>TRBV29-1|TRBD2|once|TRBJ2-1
CSVGLAGNNEQFF
TGCAGCGTGGGACTAGCGGGTAACAATGAGCAGTTCTTC
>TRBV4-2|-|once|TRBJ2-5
CASSRLVEETQYF
TGTGCCAGCAGCAGACTAGTGGAGGAGACCCAGTACTTC
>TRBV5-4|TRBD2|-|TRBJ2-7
CASSLWGGYEQYF
TGTGCCAGCAGCTTATGGGGGGGATACGAGCAGTACTTC
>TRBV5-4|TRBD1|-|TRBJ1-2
CASSLGEQGFGYTF
TGTGCCAGCAGCTTGGGGGAACAGGGGTTTGGCTACACCTTC
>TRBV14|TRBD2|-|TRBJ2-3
CASSQDSAGLTDTQYF
TGTGCCAGCAGCCAAGATTCAGCGGGGCTCACAGATACGCAGTATTTT
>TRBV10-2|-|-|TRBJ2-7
CASARTEVIEQYF
TGCGCCAGCGCACGCACGGAGGTTATCGAGCAGTACTTC
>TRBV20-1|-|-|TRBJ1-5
CSASDMTAIDQPQHF
TGCAGTGCTAGTGACATGACAGCGATTGATCAGCCCCAGCATTTT
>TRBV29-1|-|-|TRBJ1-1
CSWRGPWGTEAFF
TGCAGCTGGAGGGGCCCCTGGGGAACTGAAGCTTTCTTT
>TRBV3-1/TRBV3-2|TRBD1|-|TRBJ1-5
CASSRYPPGQGYQPQHF
TGTGCCAGCAGCCGCTACCCCCCGGGACAGGGATATCAGCCCCAGCATTTT
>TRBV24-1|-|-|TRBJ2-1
CATSDPTDYSYNEQFF
TGTGCCACCAGTGACCCCACCGACTACTCCTACAATGAGCAGTTCTTC
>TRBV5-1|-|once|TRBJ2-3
CASSLGGRETDTQYF
TGCGCCAGCAGCTTGGGGGGCAGGGAAACAGATACGCAGTATTTT
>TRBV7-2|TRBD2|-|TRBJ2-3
CASSLVGGGTNTDTQYF
TGTGCCAGCAGCTTAGTTGGCGGCGGGACTAACACAGATACGCAGTATTTT
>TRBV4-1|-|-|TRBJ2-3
CASSQTDYPTDTQYF
TGCGCCAGCAGCCAAACGGACTACCCCACAGATACGCAGTATTTT
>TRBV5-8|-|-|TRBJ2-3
CASGLTILRRVTDTQYF
TGTGCCAGCGGACTGACCATCCTGCGGAGAGTCACAGATACGCAGTATTTT
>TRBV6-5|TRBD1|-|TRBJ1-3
CASSPRGLGGNTIYF
TGTGCCAGCAGCCCAAGGGGGCTTGGTGGAAACACCATATATTTT
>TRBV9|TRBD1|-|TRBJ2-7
CASSPGQGALYEQYF
TGTGCCAGCAGCCCCGGACAGGGGGCACTCTACGAGCAGTACTTC
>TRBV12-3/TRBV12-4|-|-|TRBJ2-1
CASSLKGFNEQFF
TGTGCCAGCAGTTTGAAGGGGTTCAATGAGCAGTTCTTC
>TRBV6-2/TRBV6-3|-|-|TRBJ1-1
CASSWLGVNTEAFF
TGTGCCAGCAGTTGGCTAGGGGTGAACACTGAAGCTTTCTTT
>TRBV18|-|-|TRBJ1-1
CASSPGQNTEAFF
TGTGCCAGCTCACCAGGGCAGAACACTGAAGCTTTCTTT
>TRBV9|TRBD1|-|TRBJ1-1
CASSAHRGGRNTEAFF
TGTGCCAGCAGCGCCCACAGGGGGGGGAGGAACACTGAAGCTTTCTTT
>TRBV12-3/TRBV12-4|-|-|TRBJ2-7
CATSTRLYEQYF
TGTGCCACTTCAACCAGGTTATATGAGCAGTACTTC
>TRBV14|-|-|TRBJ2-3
CASSPQAGPTQYF
TGTGCCAGCAGCCCCCAAGCGGGCCCAACGCAGTATTTT
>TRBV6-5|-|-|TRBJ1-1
CASSSRVGDTEAFF
TGTGCCAGCAGTTCCAGGGTGGGTGACACTGAAGCTTTCTTT
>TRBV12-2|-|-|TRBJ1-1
CASRLVVGQGNTEAFF
-
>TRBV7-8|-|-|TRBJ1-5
CASSITGGHQPQHF
TGTGCCAGCAGCATTACAGGCGGCCATCAGCCCCAGCATTTT
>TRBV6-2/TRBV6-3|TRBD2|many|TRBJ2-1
CASSYQGGGYNEQFF
TGTGCCAGCAGTTACCAGGGCGGGGGCTACAATGAGCAGTTCTTC
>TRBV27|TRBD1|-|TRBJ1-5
CASSFGGGQGHQPQHF
TGTGCCAGCAGTTTTGGAGGGGGACAGGGCCATCAGCCCCAGCATTTT
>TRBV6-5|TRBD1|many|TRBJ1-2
CASSYSGQGAWGYTF
TGTGCCAGCAGTTACTCGGGACAGGGGGCCTGGGGCTACACCTTC
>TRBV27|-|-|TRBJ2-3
CASSRPTTDTQYF
TGTGCCAGCTCTCGCCCTACCACAGATACGCAGTATTTT
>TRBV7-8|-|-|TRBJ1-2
CASSPGKLTMATPSRETNYGYTF
-
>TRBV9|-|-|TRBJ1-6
CASSPSGVSNSPLHF
TGTGCCAGCAGCCCCAGCGGTGTCAGTAATTCACCCCTCCACTTT
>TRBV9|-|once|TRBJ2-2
CASSVTGSAGELFF
TGTGCCAGCAGCGTCACAGGGTCCGCCGGGGAGCTGTTTTTT
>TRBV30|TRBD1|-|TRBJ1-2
CAWRDRALANYGYTF
TGTGCCTGGCGGGACAGAGCTTTAGCTAACTATGGCTACACCTTC
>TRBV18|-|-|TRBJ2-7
CASSPPIGRVGEQYF
TGTGCCAGCTCACCACCGATCGGCAGGGTCGGCGAGCAGTACTTC
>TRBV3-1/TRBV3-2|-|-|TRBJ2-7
CASSQPGEQYF
TGTGCCAGCAGCCAGCCGGGGGAGCAGTACTTC
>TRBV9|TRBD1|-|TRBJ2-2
CASSVGTGAGTGELFF
TGTGCCAGCAGCGTAGGAACAGGGGCAGGAACCGGGGAGCTGTTTTTT
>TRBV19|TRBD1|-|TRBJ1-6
CASSSGQEALSPLHF
TGTGCCAGTAGCTCTGGACAGGAGGCGCTTTCACCCCTCCACTTT
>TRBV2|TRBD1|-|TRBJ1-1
CASGQGLYTEAFF
TGTGCCAGCGGACAGGGGTTGTACACTGAAGCTTTCTTT
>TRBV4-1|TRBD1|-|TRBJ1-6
CASSQPPGQGNSPLHF
TGCGCCAGCAGCCAACCCCCGGGACAGGGGAATTCACCCCTCCACTTT
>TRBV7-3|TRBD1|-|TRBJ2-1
CASSPGTGFNEQFF
TGTGCCAGCAGCCCGGGGACAGGATTCAATGAGCAGTTCTTC